These T cell receptor beta chains were read from a single sample in a study of blood T cell repertoires in COVID-19. The method was immunoSEQ multiplex PCR; TCRdb's version includes in-frame clones alone and lacks a portion of them. The table has tens of thousands of clones, roughly nine tenths seen once. Sequenced input: peripheral blood. The receptors were gathered from a woman older than 75 with active COVID-19. The CDR3 runs from the conserved cysteine through the conserved F or W. A D gene is named only where the DNA matches it firmly. Size is stated for part of the rows, as once, few or many counts, or as a class when the clone is expanded.

NA	NA	TRBJ2-7	TRBV10-3	CAISGDPSYEQYF	TGTGCCATCAGTGGAGATCCGTCCTACGAGCAGTACTTC
NA	NA	TRBJ1-1	TRBV11-3	CASSFQVNTEAFF	TGTGCCAGCAGCTTTCAGGTGAACACTGAAGCTTTCTTT
NA	NA	TRBJ2-7	TRBV6-2/TRBV6-3	CASSSTSGHTEQYF	TGTGCCAGCAGTTCAACCAGCGGGCATACCGAGCAGTACTTC
NA	once	TRBJ2-2	TRBV7-2	CASSLKGFYTGELFF	TGTGCCAGCAGCTTAAAGGGGTTTTACACCGGGGAGCTGTTTTTT
TRBD1	NA	TRBJ1-4	TRBV5-4	CASSAGQGFEANEKLFF	TGTGCCAGCAGCGCGGGACAGGGATTTGAGGCTAATGAAAAACTGTTTTTT
NA	once	TRBJ1-2	TRBV6-5	CASSYQVHYGYTF	TGTGCCAGCAGTTACCAGGTTCACTATGGCTACACCTTC
NA	NA	TRBJ1-2	TRBV9	CASSADRISWYGYTF	TGTGCCAGCAGCGCCGACAGAATTTCGTGGTATGGCTACACCTTC
TRBD1	NA	TRBJ2-2	TRBV6-2/TRBV6-3	CASSYPSRMRQGANTGELFF	TGTGCCAGCAGTTACCCCAGCCGTATGAGACAGGGCGCGAACACCGGGGAGCTGTTTTTT
NA	NA	TRBJ2-1	TRBV6-6	CASSYRGSYNEQFF	TGTGCCAGCAGTTATCGGGGCTCCTACAATGAGCAGTTCTTC
TRBD2	NA	TRBJ2-3	TRBV5-4	CASSPRTSGLVTDTQYF	TGTGCCAGCAGCCCTCGGACTAGCGGGCTAGTCACAGATACGCAGTATTTT
TRBD2	NA	TRBJ2-1	TRBV9	CASSLGLFNEQFF	TGTGCCAGCAGCTTGGGACTATTCAATGAGCAGTTCTTC
TRBD1	NA	TRBJ1-2	TRBV4-1	CASRPNGQGYGYTF	TGCGCCAGCAGACCAAACGGACAGGGGTATGGCTACACCTTC
NA	NA	TRBJ2-1	TRBV28	CASKRDLRNNEQFF	TGTGCCAGCAAACGGGACTTACGAAACAATGAGCAGTTCTTC
NA	NA	TRBJ1-1	TRBV3-1/TRBV3-2	CASSPGGVNTEAFF	TGTGCCAGCAGCCCGGGGGGGGTGAACACTGAAGCTTTCTTT
NA	NA	TRBJ2-5	TRBV5-4	CASSLRHRQETQYF	TGTGCCAGCAGCTTGAGGCACAGGCAAGAGACCCAGTACTTC
TRBD2	NA	TRBJ2-7	TRBV14	CASSQRGLAGGGYEQYF	TGTGCCAGCAGCCAAAGGGGACTAGCGGGAGGAGGGTACGAGCAGTACTTC
NA	NA	TRBJ2-7	TRBV11-2	CASSPLGGPSYEQYF	TGTGCCAGCAGCCCCTTGGGCGGGCCTTCCTACGAGCAGTACTTC
NA	NA	TRBJ2-1	TRBV12-5	CASGSFTYNEQFF	TGTGCTAGTGGATCTTTCACTTACAATGAGCAGTTCTTC
TRBD1	NA	TRBJ1-2	TRBV19	CASSPDRVRYTF	TGTGCCAGTAGCCCCGACAGGGTCCGCTACACCTTC
TRBD1	few	TRBJ1-2	TRBV7-9	CASSPDGQGSYGYTF	TGTGCCAGCAGCCCCGACGGACAGGGGAGCTATGGCTACACCTTC
TRBD1	NA	TRBJ2-3	TRBV28	CASRRDRGQGTDTQYF	TGTGCCAGCAGGCGGGACCGGGGACAGGGGACAGATACGCAGTATTTT
TRBD2	NA	TRBJ2-7	TRBV5-1	CASGRAGGKAYEQYF	TGCGCCAGCGGCCGAGCGGGAGGTAAAGCCTACGAGCAGTACTTC
NA	NA	TRBJ1-6	TRBV14	CASSQQYGSPLHF	TGTGCCAGCAGCCAACAGTATGGTTCACCCCTCCACTTT
TRBD2	once	TRBJ2-3	TRBV3-1/TRBV3-2	CASSQMGLAEAIKQYF	TGTGCCAGCAGCCAGATGGGACTAGCGGAAGCCATAAAGCAGTATTTT
TRBD2	NA	TRBJ2-3	TRBV5-1	CASSFELAGVSDTQYF	TGCGCCAGCAGCTTTGAACTAGCGGGAGTATCAGATACGCAGTATTTT
NA	NA	TRBJ1-6	TRBV2	CASSETDPYNSPLHF	TGTGCCAGCAGTGAAACAGACCCCTATAATTCACCCCTCCACTTT
NA	NA	TRBJ2-4	TRBV28	CASSRPGTIAKNIQYF	TGTGCCAGCAGCCGCCCCGGGACAATCGCCAAAAACATTCAGTACTTC
NA	few	TRBJ2-7	TRBV6-5	CASRGTGRRNEQYF	TGTGCCAGCAGGGGAACAGGACGTCGCAACGAGCAGTACTTC
NA	NA	TRBJ1-5	TRBV2	CASKAPEANQPQHF	TGTGCCAGCAAGGCCCCGGAGGCGAATCAGCCCCAGCATTTT
TRBD2	NA	TRBJ2-1	TRBV18	CASSPFSGSRNEQFF	TGTGCCAGCTCACCATTTAGCGGGAGTCGGAATGAGCAGTTCTTC
NA	NA	TRBJ2-3	TRBV15	CATSIGTDTQYF	TGTGCCACCAGCATCGGCACAGATACGCAGTATTTT
NA	NA	TRBJ2-7	TRBV6-5	CASSSGTLSEQYF	TGTGCCAGCAGTTCCGGGACTCTCAGCGAGCAGTACTTC
NA	NA	TRBJ2-1	TRBV5-1	CASSLAGPRGNEQFF	TGCGCCAGCAGCTTGGCCGGCCCCCGGGGCAATGAGCAGTTCTTC
NA	NA	TRBJ2-7	TRBV5-1	CASSLSQGYEQYF	TGCGCCAGCAGCTTGTCACAGGGATACGAGCAGTACTTC
NA	NA	TRBJ1-2	TRBV28	CASSLISPQGLDGYTF	TGTGCCAGCAGTTTAATCTCCCCACAGGGCTTGGATGGCTACACCTTC
TRBD2	few	TRBJ2-5	TRBV4-1	CASSQDSLAGARETQYF	TGCGCCAGCAGCCAAGATTCCCTAGCGGGAGCGCGGGAGACCCAGTACTTC
TRBD2	NA	TRBJ2-2	TRBV9	CASSVLSGGGELFF	TGTGCCAGCAGCGTTTTGTCGGGAGGCGGGGAGCTGTTTTTT
TRBD1	once	TRBJ2-3	TRBV3-1/TRBV3-2	CATAGQGFTDTQYF	TGTGCCACTGCGGGACAGGGGTTCACAGATACGCAGTATTTT
NA	NA	TRBJ2-2	TRBV7-6	CASSSRRARDDTGELFF	TGTGCCAGCAGCTCAAGAAGGGCGCGGGATGACACCGGGGAGCTGTTTTTT
TRBD2	NA	TRBJ2-3	TRBV12-5	CASGLAGGAGSTDTQYF	TGTGCTAGTGGTTTGGCTGGGGGAGCGGGGAGCACAGATACGCAGTATTTT
TRBD2	NA	TRBJ2-7	TRBV6-2/TRBV6-3	CASSSPVAGGHEQYF	TGTGCCAGCAGTTCCCCGGTTGCGGGAGGCCACGAGCAGTACTTC
NA	once	TRBJ1-5	TRBV2	CASSGTDYNQPQHF	TGTGCCAGCAGTGGTACAGATTACAATCAGCCCCAGCATTTT
TRBD1	NA	TRBJ1-3	TRBV11-2	CASSLPFGQGLVNTIYF	TGTGCCAGCAGCTTACCTTTTGGACAGGGGCTCGTAAACACCATATATTTT
TRBD1	NA	TRBJ1-1	TRBV27	CASSSASQGSWTEAFF	TGTGCCAGCAGTTCCGCCTCACAGGGGTCGTGGACTGAAGCTTTCTTT
NA	NA	TRBJ2-7	TRBV28	CASSFGQAGNSYEQYF	TGTGCCAGCAGTTTTGGCCAAGCGGGTAACTCCTACGAGCAGTACTTC
TRBD2	NA	TRBJ2-1	TRBV9	CASSVTSETDYNEQFF	TGTGCCAGCAGCGTGACTAGCGAGACGGACTACAATGAGCAGTTCTTC
NA	few	TRBJ1-2	TRBV19	CASSVNGRYGYTF	TGTGCCAGTAGTGTTAACGGGAGGTATGGCTACACCTTC
TRBD1	NA	TRBJ2-5	TRBV3-1/TRBV3-2	CASSPRRSGQGAETQYF	TGTGCCAGCAGCCCAAGGAGATCTGGACAGGGGGCAGAGACCCAGTACTTC
TRBD2	NA	TRBJ2-6	TRBV9	CASSARGLAGELTF	TGTGCCAGCAGCGCCCGGGGACTAGCGGGAGAACTGACTTTC
NA	NA	TRBJ2-7	TRBV6-5	CASHHGIYEQYF	TGTGCCAGCCACCACGGGATCTACGAGCAGTACTTC
NA	once	TRBJ2-1	TRBV27	CASSRDGGYNEQFF	TGTGCCAGCTCACGGGATGGGGGGTACAATGAGCAGTTCTTC
TRBD1	NA	TRBJ2-1	TRBV24-1	CATTDRDEQFF	TGTGCCACCACCGACAGGGATGAGCAGTTCTTC